This T cell receptor beta chain derives from a study of cytomegalovirus exposure and HLA in healthy donors. Whole-study context: Out of 398 genotyped donors, roughly 78% belonged to the Caucasian-associated ancestry cluster.

Of note for this clone: Its antigen is not known.

Overall study findings and caveats: The analysis excluded some indistinguishable V segments, including TRBV6-2 and TRBV6-3.

Healthy individuals who donated bone marrow served as the donors. The study ran its PCR with 60 Vbeta and 13 Jbeta primers. Measured with immunoSEQ multiplex PCR; TCRdb has only the in-frame clones, and not every one. The table records about 140,000 clones, roughly 70% of them present only once. Trimming cost V 5 bases and J 4 bases, with 11 bases left between them. This CDR3 region has 13 residues. The germline V gene has CDR1 SGHTA and CDR2 FQGNSA. The source material was PBMCs. The chain couples TRBV7-2 to TRBJ1-1; D is unresolved. The sequence was obtained from a man aged 40-55 years in good health and CMV-seronegative. As DNA, the CDR3 is TGTGCCAGCAGCCCAATCATCGGCACTGAAGCTTTCTTT. Its protein is CASSPIIGTEAFF.